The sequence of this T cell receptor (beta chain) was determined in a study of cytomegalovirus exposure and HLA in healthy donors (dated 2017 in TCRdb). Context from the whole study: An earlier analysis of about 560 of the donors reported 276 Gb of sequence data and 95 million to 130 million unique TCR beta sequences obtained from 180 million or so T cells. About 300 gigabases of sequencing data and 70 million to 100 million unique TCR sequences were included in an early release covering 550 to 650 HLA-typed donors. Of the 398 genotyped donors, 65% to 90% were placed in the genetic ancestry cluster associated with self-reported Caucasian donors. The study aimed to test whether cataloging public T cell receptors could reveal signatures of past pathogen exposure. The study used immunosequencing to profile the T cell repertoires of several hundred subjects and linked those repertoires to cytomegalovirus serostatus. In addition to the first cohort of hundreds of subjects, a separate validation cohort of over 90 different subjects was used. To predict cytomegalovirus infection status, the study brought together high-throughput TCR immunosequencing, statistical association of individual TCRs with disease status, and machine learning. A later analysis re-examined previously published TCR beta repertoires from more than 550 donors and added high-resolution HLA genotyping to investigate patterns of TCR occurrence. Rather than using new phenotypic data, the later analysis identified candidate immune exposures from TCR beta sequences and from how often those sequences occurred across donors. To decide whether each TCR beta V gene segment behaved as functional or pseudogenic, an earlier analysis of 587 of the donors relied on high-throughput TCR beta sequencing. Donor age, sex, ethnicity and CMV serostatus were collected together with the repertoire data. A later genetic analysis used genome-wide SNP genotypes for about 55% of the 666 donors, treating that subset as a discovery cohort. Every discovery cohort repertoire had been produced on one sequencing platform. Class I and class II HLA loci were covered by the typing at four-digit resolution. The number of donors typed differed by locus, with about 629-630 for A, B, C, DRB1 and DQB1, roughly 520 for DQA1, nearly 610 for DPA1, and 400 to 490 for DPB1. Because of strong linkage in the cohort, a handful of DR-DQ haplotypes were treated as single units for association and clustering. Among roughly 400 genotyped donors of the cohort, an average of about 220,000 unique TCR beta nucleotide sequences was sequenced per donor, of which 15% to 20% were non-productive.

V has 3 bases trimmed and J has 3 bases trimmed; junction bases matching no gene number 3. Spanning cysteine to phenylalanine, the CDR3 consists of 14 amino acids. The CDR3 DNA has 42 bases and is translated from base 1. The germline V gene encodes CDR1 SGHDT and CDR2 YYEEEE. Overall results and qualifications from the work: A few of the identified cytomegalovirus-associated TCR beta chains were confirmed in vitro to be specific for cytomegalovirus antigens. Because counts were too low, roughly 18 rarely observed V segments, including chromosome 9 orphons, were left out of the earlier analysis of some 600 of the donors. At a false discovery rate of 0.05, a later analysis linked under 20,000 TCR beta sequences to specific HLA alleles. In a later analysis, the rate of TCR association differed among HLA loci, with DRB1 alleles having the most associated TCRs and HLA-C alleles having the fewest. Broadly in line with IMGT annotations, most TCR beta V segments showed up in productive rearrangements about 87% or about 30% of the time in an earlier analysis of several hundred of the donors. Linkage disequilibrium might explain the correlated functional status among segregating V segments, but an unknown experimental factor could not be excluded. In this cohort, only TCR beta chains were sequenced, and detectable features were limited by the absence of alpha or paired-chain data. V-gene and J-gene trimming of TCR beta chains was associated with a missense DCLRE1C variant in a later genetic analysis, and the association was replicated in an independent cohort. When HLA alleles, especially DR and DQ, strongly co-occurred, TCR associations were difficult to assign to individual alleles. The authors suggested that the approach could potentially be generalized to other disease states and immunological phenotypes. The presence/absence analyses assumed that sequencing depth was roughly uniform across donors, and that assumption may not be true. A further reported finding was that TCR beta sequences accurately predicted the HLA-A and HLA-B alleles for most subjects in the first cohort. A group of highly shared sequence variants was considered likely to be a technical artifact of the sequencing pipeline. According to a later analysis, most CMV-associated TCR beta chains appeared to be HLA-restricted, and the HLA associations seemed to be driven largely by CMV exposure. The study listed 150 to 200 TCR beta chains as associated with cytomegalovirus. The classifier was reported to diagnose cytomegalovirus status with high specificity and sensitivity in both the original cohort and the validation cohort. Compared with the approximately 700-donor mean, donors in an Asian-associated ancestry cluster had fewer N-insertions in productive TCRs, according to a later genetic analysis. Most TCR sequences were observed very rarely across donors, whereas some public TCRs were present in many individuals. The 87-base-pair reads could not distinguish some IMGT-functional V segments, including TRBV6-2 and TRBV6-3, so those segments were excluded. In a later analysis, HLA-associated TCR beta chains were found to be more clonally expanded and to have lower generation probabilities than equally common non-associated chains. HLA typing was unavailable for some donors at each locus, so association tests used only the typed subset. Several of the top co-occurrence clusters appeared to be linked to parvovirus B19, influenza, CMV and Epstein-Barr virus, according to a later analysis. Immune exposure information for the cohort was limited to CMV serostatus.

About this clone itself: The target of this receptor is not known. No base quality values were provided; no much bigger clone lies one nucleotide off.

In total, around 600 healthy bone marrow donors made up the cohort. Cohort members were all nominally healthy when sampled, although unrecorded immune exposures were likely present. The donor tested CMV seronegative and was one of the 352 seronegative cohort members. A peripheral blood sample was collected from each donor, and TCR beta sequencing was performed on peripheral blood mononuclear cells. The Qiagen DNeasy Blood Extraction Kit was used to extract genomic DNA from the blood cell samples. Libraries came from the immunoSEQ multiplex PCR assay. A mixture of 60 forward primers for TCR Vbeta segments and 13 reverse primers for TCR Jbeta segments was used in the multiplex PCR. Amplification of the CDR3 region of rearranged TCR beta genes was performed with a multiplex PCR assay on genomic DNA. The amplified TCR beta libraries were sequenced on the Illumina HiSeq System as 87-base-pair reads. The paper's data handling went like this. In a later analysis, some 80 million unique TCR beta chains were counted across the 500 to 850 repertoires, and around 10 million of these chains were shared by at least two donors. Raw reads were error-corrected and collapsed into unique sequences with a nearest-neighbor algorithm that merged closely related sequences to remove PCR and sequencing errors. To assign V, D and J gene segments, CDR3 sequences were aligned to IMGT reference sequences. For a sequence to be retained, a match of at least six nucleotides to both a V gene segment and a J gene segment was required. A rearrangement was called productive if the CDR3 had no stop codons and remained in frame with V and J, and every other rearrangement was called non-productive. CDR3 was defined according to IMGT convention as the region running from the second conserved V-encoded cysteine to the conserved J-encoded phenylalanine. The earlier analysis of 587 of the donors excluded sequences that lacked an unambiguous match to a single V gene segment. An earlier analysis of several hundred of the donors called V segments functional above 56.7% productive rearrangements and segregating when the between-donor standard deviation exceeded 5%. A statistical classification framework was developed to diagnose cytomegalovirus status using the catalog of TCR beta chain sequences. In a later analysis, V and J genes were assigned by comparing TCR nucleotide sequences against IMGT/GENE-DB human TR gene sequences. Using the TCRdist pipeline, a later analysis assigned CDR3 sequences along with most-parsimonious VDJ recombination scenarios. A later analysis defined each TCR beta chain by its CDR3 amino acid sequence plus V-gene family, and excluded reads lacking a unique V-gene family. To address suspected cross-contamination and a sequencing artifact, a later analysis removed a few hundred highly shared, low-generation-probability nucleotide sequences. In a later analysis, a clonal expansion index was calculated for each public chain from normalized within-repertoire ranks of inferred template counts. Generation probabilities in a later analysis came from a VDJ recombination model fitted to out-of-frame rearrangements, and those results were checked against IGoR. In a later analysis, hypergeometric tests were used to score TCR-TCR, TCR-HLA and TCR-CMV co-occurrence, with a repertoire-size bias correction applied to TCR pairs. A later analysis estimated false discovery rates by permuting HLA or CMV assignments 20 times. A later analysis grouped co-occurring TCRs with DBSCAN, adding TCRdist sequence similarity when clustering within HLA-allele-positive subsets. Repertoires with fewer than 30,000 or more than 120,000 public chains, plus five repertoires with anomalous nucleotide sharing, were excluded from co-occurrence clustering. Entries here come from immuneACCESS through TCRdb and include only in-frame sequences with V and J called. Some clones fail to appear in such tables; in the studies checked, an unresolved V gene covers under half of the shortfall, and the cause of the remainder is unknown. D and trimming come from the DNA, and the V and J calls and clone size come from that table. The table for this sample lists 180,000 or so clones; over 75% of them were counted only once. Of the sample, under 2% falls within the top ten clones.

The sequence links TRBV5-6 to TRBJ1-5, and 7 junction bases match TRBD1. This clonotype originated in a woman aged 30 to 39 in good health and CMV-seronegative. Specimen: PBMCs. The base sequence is TGTGCCAGCAGCTGGGGACAGCACAATCAGCCCCAGCATTTT. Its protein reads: CASSWGQHNQPQHF.